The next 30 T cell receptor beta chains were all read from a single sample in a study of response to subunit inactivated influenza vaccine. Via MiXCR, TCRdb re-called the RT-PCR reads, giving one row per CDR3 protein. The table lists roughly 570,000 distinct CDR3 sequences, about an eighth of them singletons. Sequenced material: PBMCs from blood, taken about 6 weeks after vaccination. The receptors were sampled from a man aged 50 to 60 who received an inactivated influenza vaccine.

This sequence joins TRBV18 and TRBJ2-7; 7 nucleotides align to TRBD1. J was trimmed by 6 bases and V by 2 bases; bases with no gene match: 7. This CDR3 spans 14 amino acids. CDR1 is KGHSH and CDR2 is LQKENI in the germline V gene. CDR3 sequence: CASSPGQAKSEQYF. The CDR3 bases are TGTGCCAGCTCACCAGGACAGGCCAAGAGCGAGCAGTACTTC.

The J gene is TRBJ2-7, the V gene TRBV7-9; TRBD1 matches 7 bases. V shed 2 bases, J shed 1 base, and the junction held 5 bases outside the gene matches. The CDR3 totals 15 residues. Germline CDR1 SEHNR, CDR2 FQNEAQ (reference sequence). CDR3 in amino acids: CASSLPDRVSYEQYF. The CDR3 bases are TGTGCCAGCAGCTTACCCGACAGGGTTTCCTACGAGCAGTACTTC.

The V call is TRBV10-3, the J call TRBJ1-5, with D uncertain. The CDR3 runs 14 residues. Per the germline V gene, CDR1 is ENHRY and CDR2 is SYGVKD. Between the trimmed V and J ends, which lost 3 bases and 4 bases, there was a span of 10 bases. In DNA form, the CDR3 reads TGTGCCATCAGTGAAATAGAACAGAATCAGCCCCAGCATTTT. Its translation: CAISEIEQNQPQHF.

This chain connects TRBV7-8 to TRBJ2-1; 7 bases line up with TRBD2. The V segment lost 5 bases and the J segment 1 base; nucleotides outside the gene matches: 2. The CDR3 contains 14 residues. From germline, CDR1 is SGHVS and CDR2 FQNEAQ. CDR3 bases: TGTGCCAGCAGCACTAGCGAGTCCTACAATGAGCAGTTCTTC. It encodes CASSTSESYNEQFF.

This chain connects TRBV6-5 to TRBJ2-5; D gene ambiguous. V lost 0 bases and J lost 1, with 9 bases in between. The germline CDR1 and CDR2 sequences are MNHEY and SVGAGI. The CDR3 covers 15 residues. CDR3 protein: CASSYSKTVQETQYF. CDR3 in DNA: TGTGCCAGCAGTTACTCGAAAACAGTCCAAGAGACCCAGTACTTC.

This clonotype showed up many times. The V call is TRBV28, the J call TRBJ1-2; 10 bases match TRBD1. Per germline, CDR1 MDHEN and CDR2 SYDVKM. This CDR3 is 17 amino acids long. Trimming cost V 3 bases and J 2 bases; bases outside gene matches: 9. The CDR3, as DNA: TGTGCCAGCAGTTTCGCGAGGGACAGGGGATTCAACTATGGCTACACCTTC. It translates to CASSFARDRGFNYGYTF.

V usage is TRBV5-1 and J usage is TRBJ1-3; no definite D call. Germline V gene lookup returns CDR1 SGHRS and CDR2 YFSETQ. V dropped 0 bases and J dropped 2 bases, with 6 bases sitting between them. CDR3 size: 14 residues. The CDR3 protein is CASSLGEAGNTIYF. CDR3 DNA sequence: TGCGCCAGCAGCTTGGGGGAGGCTGGAAACACCATATATTTT.

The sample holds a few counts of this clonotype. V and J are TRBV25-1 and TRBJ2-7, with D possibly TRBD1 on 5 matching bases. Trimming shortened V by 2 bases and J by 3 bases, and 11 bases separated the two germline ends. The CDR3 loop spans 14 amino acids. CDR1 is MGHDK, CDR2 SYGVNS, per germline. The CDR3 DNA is TGTGCCAGCAGTGAAGGTCAGGGCCTCTACGAGCAGTACTTC. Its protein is CASSEGQGLYEQYF.

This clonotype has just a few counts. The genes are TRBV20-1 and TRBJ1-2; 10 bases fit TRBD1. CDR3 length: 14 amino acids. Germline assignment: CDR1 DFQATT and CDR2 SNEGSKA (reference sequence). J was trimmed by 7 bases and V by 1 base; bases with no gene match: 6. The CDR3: CSARGTGGTSGYTF. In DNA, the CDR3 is TGCAGTGCTAGAGGGACAGGGGGAACCTCTGGCTACACCTTC.

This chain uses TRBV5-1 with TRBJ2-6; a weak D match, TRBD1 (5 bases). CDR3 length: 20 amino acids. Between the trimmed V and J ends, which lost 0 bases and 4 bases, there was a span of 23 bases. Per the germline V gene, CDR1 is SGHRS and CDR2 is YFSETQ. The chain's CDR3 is CASSLEFLGATLRGANVLTF. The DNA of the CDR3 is TGCGCCAGCAGCTTGGAATTTTTAGGGGCCACTTTGAGGGGGGCCAACGTCCTGACTTTC.

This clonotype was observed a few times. Here the CDR3 reads CASSLVPGGYTDTQYF. CDR3 coding DNA: TGTGCCAGCAGCTTAGTTCCGGGGGGGTACACAGATACGCAGTATTTT. This rearrangement joins TRBV7-2 to TRBJ2-3; 8 bases are shared with TRBD2. J was trimmed by 2 bases and V by 1 base; bases with no gene match: 5. The CDR3 is made up of 16 amino acids. The germline V gene has CDR1 SGHTA and CDR2 FQGNSA.

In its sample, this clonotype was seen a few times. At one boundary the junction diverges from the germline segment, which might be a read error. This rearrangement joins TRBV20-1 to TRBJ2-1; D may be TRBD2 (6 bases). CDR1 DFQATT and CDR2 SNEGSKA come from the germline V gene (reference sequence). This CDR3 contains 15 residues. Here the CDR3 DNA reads TGCAGTGCTCGAGAGGCGGGGAAATCCTACAATGAGCAGTTCTTC. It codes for CSAREAGKSYNEQFF.

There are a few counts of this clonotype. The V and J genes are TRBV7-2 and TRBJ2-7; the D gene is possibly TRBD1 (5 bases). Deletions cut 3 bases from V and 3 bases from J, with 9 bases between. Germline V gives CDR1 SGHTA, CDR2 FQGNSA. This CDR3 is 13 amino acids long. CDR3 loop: CASSLSRDYEQYF. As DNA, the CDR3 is TGTGCCAGCAGCTTGTCCAGGGACTACGAGCAGTACTTC.

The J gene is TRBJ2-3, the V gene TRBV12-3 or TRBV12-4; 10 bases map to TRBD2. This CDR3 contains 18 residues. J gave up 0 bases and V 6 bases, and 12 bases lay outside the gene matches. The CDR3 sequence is CASSTGLAVGGSTDTQYF. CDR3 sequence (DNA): TGTGCCAGCAGCACCGGACTAGCGGTGGGGGGCAGCACAGATACGCAGTATTTT.

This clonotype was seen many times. CDR3 loop: CASSLTGALGETQYF. For the CDR3, the DNA is TGTGCCAGCAGCTTAACAGGGGCGCTGGGTGAGACCCAGTACTTC. The chain couples TRBV7-9 to TRBJ2-5; 7 bases agree with TRBD1. With 2 bases clipped from V and 5 bases from J, the junction kept 8 bases outside the gene matches. The CDR3 length is 15 residues. Germline V gives CDR1 SEHNR, CDR2 FQNEAQ (reference sequence).

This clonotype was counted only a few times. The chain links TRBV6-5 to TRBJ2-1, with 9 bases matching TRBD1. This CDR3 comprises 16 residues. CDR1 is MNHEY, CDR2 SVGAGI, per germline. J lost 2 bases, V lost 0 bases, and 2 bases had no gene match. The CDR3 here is CASSYSQGATYNEQFF. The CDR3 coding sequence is TGTGCCAGCAGTTACTCACAGGGGGCCACCTACAATGAGCAGTTCTTC.

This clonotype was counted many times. CDR3 region: CASSLLPRAGGDEQYF. CDR3 bases: TGTGCCAGCAGTTTGCTCCCGAGAGCGGGGGGCGACGAGCAGTACTTC. V and J are TRBV6-5 and TRBJ2-7; the match to TRBD2 covers 9 bases. This CDR3 is built from 16 residues. Trimming cost V 4 bases and J 5 bases; bases outside gene matches: 12. The germline V gene has CDR1 MNHEY and CDR2 SVGAGI.

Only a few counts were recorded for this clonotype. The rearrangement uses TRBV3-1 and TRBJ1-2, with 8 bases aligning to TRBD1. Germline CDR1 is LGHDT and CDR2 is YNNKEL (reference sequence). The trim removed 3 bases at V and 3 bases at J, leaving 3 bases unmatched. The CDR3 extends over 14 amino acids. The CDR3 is CASSQHRGDYGYTF. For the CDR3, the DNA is TGTGCCAGCAGCCAGCACAGGGGGGACTATGGCTACACCTTC.

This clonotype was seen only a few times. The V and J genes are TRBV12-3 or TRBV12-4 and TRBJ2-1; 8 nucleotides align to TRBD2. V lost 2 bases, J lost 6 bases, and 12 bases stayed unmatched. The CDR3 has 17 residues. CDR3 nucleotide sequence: TGTGCCAGCAGTTTAAGGGCCGCGGGAGGTCTTCTCAATGAGCAGTTCTTC. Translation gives CASSLRAAGGLLNEQFF.

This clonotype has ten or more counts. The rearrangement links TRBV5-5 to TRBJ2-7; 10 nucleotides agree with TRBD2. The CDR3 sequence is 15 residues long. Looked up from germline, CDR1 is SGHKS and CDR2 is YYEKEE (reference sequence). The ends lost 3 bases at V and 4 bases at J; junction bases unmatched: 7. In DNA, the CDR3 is TGTGCCAGCAGCTCTTCGTGGACTAGCGGATACGAGCAGTACTTC. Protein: CASSSSWTSGYEQYF. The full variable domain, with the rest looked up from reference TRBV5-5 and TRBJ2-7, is DAGVTQSPTHLIKTRGQQVTLRCSPISGHKSVSWYQQVLGQGPQFIFQYYEKEERGRGNFPDRFSARQFPNYSSELNVNALLLGDSALYLCASSSSWTSGYEQYFGPGTRLTVT.

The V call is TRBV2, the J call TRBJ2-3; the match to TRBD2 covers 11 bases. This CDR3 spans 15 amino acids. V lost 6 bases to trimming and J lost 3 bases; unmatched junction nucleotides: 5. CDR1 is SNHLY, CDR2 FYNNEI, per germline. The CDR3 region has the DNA TGTGCCAGCAGCGTACTAGCGGGGGCAACAGATACGCAGTATTTT. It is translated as CASSVLAGATDTQYF.

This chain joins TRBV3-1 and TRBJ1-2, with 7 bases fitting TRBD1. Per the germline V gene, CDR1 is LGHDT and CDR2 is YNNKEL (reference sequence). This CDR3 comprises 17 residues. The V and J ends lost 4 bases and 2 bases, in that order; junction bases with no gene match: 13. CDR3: CASSPFYRDSFNYGYTF. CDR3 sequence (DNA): TGTGCCAGCAGCCCTTTCTACCGGGACAGCTTCAACTATGGCTACACCTTC.

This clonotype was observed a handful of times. As DNA, the CDR3 is TGCAGTGCTAGCCGCGCGGGACAGGCGTACTTC. Translation gives CSASRAGQAYF. This sequence joins TRBV20-1 and TRBJ2-7; 8 bases line up with TRBD1. Germline CDR1 reads DFQATT; CDR2 reads SNEGSKA (reference sequence). This CDR3 contains 11 residues. Germline trimming cut 3 bases from V and 12 bases from J; bases unmatched to any gene: 7.

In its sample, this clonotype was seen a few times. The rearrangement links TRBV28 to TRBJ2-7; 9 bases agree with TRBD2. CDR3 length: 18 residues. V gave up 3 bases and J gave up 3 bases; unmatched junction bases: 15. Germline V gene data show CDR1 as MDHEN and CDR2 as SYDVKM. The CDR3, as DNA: TGTGCCAGCAGTTTGGGGTGGCGGGGGGGTCGTCGGGACTACGAGCAGTACTTC. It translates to CASSLGWRGGRRDYEQYF.

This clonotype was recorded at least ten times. The DNA of the CDR3 is TGTGCCAGCAGCCAAGATCTCCAGTCGGGCACAGATACGCAGTATTTT. Translating gives CASSQDLQSGTDTQYF. This chain links TRBV4-2 with TRBJ2-3; D not resolved. Looked up from germline, CDR1 is LGHNA and CDR2 is YNFKEQ. The CDR3 runs to 16 residues. Trimming cost V 0 bases and J 1 base, with 11 bases left between them.

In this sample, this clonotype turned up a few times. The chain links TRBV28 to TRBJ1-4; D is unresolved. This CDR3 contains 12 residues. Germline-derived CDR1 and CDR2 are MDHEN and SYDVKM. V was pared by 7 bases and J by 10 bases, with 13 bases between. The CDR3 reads CASTGQRGKLFF. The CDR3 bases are TGTGCCAGCACCGGGCAGAGAGGAAAACTGTTTTTT.

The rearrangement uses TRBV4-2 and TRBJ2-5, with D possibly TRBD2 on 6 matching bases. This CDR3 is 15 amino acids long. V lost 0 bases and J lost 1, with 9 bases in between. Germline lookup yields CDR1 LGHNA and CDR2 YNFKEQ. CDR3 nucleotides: TGTGCCAGCAGCCAAGAACGGGGGATCCAAGAGACCCAGTACTTC. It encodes CASSQERGIQETQYF.

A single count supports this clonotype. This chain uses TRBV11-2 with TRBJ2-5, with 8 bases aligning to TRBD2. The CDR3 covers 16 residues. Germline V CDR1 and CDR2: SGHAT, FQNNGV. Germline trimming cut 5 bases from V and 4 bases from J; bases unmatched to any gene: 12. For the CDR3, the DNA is TGTGCCAGCAGCGAACCACACGCGGGGGGCGGAGAGACCCAGTACTTC. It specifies CASSEPHAGGGETQYF.

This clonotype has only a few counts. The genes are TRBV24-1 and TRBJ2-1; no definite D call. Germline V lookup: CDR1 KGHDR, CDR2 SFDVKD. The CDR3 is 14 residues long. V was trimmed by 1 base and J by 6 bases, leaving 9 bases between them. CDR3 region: CATSDFEISNEQFF. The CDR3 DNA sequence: TGTGCCACCAGTGATTTTGAGATTAGCAATGAGCAGTTCTTC.

The CDR3, as DNA: TGTGCCAGCAGTTCCCCGGGAGTTTCCAAAGAGCAGTTCTTC. It is translated as CASSSPGVSKEQFF. The chain couples TRBV28 to TRBJ2-1, with a possible D match to TRBD2 (6 bases). The CDR3 sequence is 14 residues long. Looked up from germline, CDR1 is MDHEN and CDR2 is SYDVKM. Trimming pared 4 bases from V and 10 bases from J, leaving 17 bases between.